The 8 T cell receptor beta chains below were found in one sample sequenced in a study of blood T cell repertoires in COVID-19. TCRdb keeps only in-frame clones here, not all; method: immunoSEQ multiplex PCR. The sample lists about 290,000 clones, about 89% occurring once. Sequencing was performed on PBMCs or T cells enriched from blood (not recorded which). Source of these receptors: a woman between 40 and 55 years old who had recovered from COVID-19.

V gene TRBV11-2 combines with J gene TRBJ2-7, with TRBD1 matching over 8 bases. V was pared by 5 bases and J by 7 bases, with 13 bases of the junction left unmatched. The CDR3 has 15 amino acids. Germline CDR1 is SGHAT and CDR2 is FQNNGV. The CDR3 loop is CASSIQNQGAGEQYF. The CDR3 DNA sequence: TGTGCCAGCAGCATCCAAAATCAGGGGGCGGGGGAGCAGTACTTC.

The J gene is TRBJ1-6, the V gene TRBV5-4, with 8 bases matching TRBD1. V lost 4 bases to trimming and J lost 7 bases; unmatched junction nucleotides: 10. Germline CDR1 SGHNT, CDR2 YYREEE (reference sequence). The length of the CDR3 is 16 residues. In DNA form, the CDR3 reads TGTGCCAGCAGCCCCGAGTCAGGACAGGGAAATTCACCCCTCCACTTT. Amino acid sequence: CASSPESGQGNSPLHF.

The chain combines TRBV5-1 with TRBJ1-1; D is possibly TRBD1 (5 bases). CDR3 size: 16 residues. Germline V gives CDR1 SGHRS, CDR2 YFSETQ. Trimming took off 7 bases at V and 1 base at J, with 20 bases between the two ends. The CDR3 sequence is CASSRGGLKPNTEAFF. Written as DNA, the CDR3 is TGCGCCAGCTCGAGGGGAGGACTAAAACCGAACACTGAAGCTTTCTTT. The whole variable domain, remainder taken from reference TRBV5-1 and TRBJ1-1, is KAGVTQTPRYLIKTRGQQVTLSCSPISGHRSVSWYQQTPGQGLQFLFEYFSETQRNKGNFPGRFSGRQFSNSRSEMNVSTLELGDSALYLCASSRGGLKPNTEAFFGQGTRLTVV.

This chain joins TRBV12-3 or TRBV12-4 and TRBJ2-5, with unresolved D. Trimming pared 7 bases from V and 4 bases from J, leaving 7 bases between. There are 11 residues in the CDR3. The CDR3 loop is CASKYGETQYF. The CDR3 DNA is TGTGCCAGCAAATACGGAGAGACCCAGTACTTC.

The chain joins TRBV7-2 to TRBJ2-1; 7 bases map to TRBD2. This CDR3 spans 13 amino acids. After removal of 2 bases from V and 6 bases from J, the junction contained 1 base not matched to a gene. CDR1 and CDR2 from the germline V gene are SGHTA and FQGNSA. The CDR3 loop reads CASSLTSVNEQFF. In DNA, the CDR3 is TGTGCCAGCAGCTTAACTAGCGTCAATGAGCAGTTCTTC.

The V call is TRBV29-1, the J call TRBJ2-3; D is possibly TRBD2 (5 bases). V was shortened by 3 bases and J by 0 bases, with 10 bases between the two germline ends. The CDR3 has 14 amino acids. The germline V gene has CDR1 SQVTM and CDR2 ANQGSEA. The CDR3 spells CSVDPAASTDTQYF. The DNA for the CDR3 is TGCAGCGTTGACCCAGCGGCTAGCACAGATACGCAGTATTTT.

CDR3 nucleotides: TGTGCCACCAGCAGAGGGACAGGGATGAACACTGAAGCTTTCTTT. Translation gives CATSRGTGMNTEAFF. The V gene is TRBV15, the J gene TRBJ1-1, with 8 bases aligning to TRBD1. The CDR3 loop spans 15 amino acids. Looked up from germline, CDR1 is LNHNV and CDR2 is YYDKDF (reference sequence). V lost 1 base, J lost 0 bases, and 1 base stayed unmatched.

V and J are TRBV14 and TRBJ1-2; D is uncertain. The germline V gene has CDR1 SGHDN and CDR2 FVKESK. Trimming cost V 3 bases and J 4 bases, with 9 bases left between them. The CDR3 is 13 residues long. The CDR3, as DNA: TGTGCCAGCAGCCATTCTCCACTCTATGGCTACACCTTC. As protein: CASSHSPLYGYTF.